Shown below are 26 T cell receptor beta chains from a single sample sequenced in a study of vaccination effects on CD4 cells after COVID-19. Clones were read by immunoSEQ multiplex PCR, and TCRdb kept only the in-frame ones, dropping some. The table lists about 15,000 clones, 76% of them singletons. Their recognized antigens are unknown. The ViraFEST assay expanded antigen-specific CD4+ T cells with viral peptide pools before sequencing. It was after roughly ten days of culture that CD4+ T cells were isolated. SARS-CoV-2 infected the person between March and December 2020, as confirmed by PCR. Everyone in the study got two shots of either the BNT162b2 or mRNA-1273 vaccine. The source material was CD4+ T cells from PBMCs cultured with HCoV-NL63 spike peptides, sampled after COVID-19 vaccination. These receptors came from a human donor who had a prior SARS-CoV-2 infection.

The gene calls are TRBV7-2 and TRBJ2-5; 7 bases line up with TRBD2. Trimming cost V 5 bases and J 1 base; bases outside gene matches: 10. CDR3 length: 16 residues. Per germline, CDR1 SGHTA and CDR2 FQGNSA. The CDR3 region has the DNA TGTGCCAGCAGCCCTCTCTCTAGCGGCCCCCAAGAGACCCAGTACTTC. It is translated as CASSPLSSGPQETQYF.

The chain carries TRBV6-5 and TRBJ1-4; 8 nucleotides agree with TRBD1. The V gene's germline CDR1 is MNHEY and CDR2 SVGAGI. The junction had 7 bases not matched to a gene; V was cut back by 6 bases and J by 7 bases. CDR3 length: 14 amino acids. CDR3 protein: CASRAGGAGEKLFF. CDR3 DNA sequence: TGTGCCAGCAGGGCAGGGGGCGCGGGTGAAAAACTGTTTTTT.

The J gene is TRBJ2-3, the V gene TRBV9; perhaps TRBD2 as D (5 bases). The germline gives CDR1 SGDLS, CDR2 YYNGEE. The CDR3 length is 14 residues. V lost 2 bases and J lost 2, with 9 bases in between. As DNA, the CDR3 is TGTGCCAGCAGCGTGGGCGGGCACACAGATACGCAGTATTTT. Translation: CASSVGGHTDTQYF.

This clone was picked up a small number of times. The rearrangement joins TRBV19 to TRBJ2-1, with 7 positions matching TRBD2. V shed 1 base, J shed 0 bases, and the junction held 0 bases outside the gene matches. The V gene's germline CDR1 is LNHDA and CDR2 SQIVND (reference sequence). The CDR3 runs to 15 residues. The CDR3 DNA follows: TGTGCCAGTAGTATAGGGACTAGCTCCTACAATGAGCAGTTCTTC. Translating gives CASSIGTSSYNEQFF.

This chain uses TRBV19 with TRBJ2-3; TRBD1 aligns across 10 bases. CDR1 and CDR2 from the germline V gene are LNHDA and SQIVND (reference sequence). The CDR3 totals 18 residues. Unmatched junction bases numbered 13, after V lost 5 bases and J lost 2 bases. CDR3 sequence reads: CASSSTSGTGVYTDTQYF. The CDR3 bases are TGTGCCAGTAGTTCCACCTCCGGGACAGGGGTGTACACAGATACGCAGTATTTT.

Only one count was recorded for this clone. The chain uses TRBV10-3 and TRBJ2-7, with a weak D call TRBD1 (6 bases). CDR3 length: 14 residues. CDR1 ENHRY and CDR2 SYGVKD come from the germline V gene. V lost 4 bases and J lost 1, with 11 bases in between. The DNA of the CDR3 is TGTGCCATCAGTGCGAGGACAGATTCCTACGAGCAGTACTTC. Translated, it gives CAISARTDSYEQYF.

The V and J genes are TRBV4-3 and TRBJ1-2; D ambiguous. Trimming took off 0 bases at V and 5 bases at J, with 13 bases between the two ends. The CDR3 covers 15 residues. Germline lookup yields CDR1 LGHNA and CDR2 YSLEER. CDR3 amino acids: CASSQDTQRAYGYTF. CDR3 nucleotide sequence: TGCGCCAGCAGCCAAGACACTCAGAGAGCTTATGGCTACACCTTC.

The gene calls are TRBV5-4 and TRBJ1-2, with 10 bases that match TRBD1. V was pared by 7 bases and J by 5 bases, with 8 bases of the junction left unmatched. The CDR3 is 14 amino acids. Germline assignment: CDR1 SGHNT and CDR2 YYREEE (reference sequence). This CDR3 reads CASRGDRGGYGYTF. CDR3 nucleotides: TGTGCCAGCCGGGGGGACAGGGGCGGGTATGGCTACACCTTC.

This chain joins TRBV7-9 and TRBJ2-3; D is perhaps TRBD1 (6 bases). V was clipped by 7 bases and J by 2 bases, with 13 bases between them. This CDR3 spans 14 amino acids. CDR1 SEHNR and CDR2 FQNEAQ come from the germline V gene (reference sequence). This CDR3 is CASTPYRDTDTQYF. The CDR3 DNA sequence: TGTGCCAGCACCCCCTACAGGGACACAGATACGCAGTATTTT.

J is TRBJ1-6 and V is TRBV9; possibly TRBD1 for D (6 bases). CDR1 SGDLS and CDR2 YYNGEE come from the germline V gene. The CDR3 contains 15 residues. Trimming cost V 4 bases and J 9 bases, with 17 bases left between them. The CDR3 reads CASSFTGLGGSPLHF. CDR3 in DNA: TGTGCCAGCAGCTTCACAGGGTTGGGGGGTTCACCCCTCCACTTT.

This clone has only one observation. The V and J genes are TRBV20-1 and TRBJ2-1; 7 nucleotides match TRBD1. This CDR3 has 15 residues. V gave up 3 bases and J gave up 0 bases; unmatched junction bases: 5. The germline V gene encodes CDR1 DFQATT and CDR2 SNEGSKA (reference sequence). The CDR3 protein is CSASTGTVSYNEQFF. CDR3 DNA: TGCAGTGCTAGTACAGGGACAGTCTCCTACAATGAGCAGTTCTTC.

V usage is TRBV5-4 and J usage is TRBJ2-3, with TRBD2 matching 10 bases. The CDR3 is made up of 17 amino acids. Germline-derived CDR1 and CDR2 are SGHNT and YYREEE (reference sequence). J gave up 4 bases and V 2 bases, and 10 bases lay outside the gene matches. This CDR3 is CASSFPISGGGSDTQYF. The CDR3 DNA follows: TGTGCCAGCAGCTTTCCTATAAGCGGGGGGGGGTCAGATACGCAGTATTTT.

The rearrangement joins TRBV29-1 to TRBJ2-1, with D possibly being TRBD1 or TRBD2 (6 bases each). The V gene's germline CDR1 is SQVTM and CDR2 ANQGSEA. This CDR3 spans 14 amino acids. Trimming cost V 5 bases and J 4 bases, with 15 bases left between them. DNA of the CDR3: TGCAGCGTTACCGGGAGAGGGGGATACAATGAGCAGTTCTTC. Protein sequence: CSVTGRGGYNEQFF.

The chain joins TRBV7-2 to TRBJ2-1; D tentatively reads TRBD1 or TRBD2 (5 bases each). Trimming left V 7 bases short and J 1 base short, with 17 bases between. CDR1 SGHTA and CDR2 FQGNSA come from the germline V gene. The CDR3 is 16 amino acids. The CDR3: CASKKLTGPSYNEQFF. CDR3 sequence (DNA): TGTGCCAGCAAGAAACTTACGGGACCTTCCTACAATGAGCAGTTCTTC. The entire variable domain, with the rest obtained from reference TRBV7-2 and TRBJ2-1, is as follows: GAGVSQSPSNKVTEKGKDVELRCDPISGHTALYWYRQSLGQGLEFLIYFQGNSAPDKSGLPSDRFSAERTGGSVSTLTIQRTQQEDSAVYLCASKKLTGPSYNEQFFGPGTRLTVL.

V usage is TRBV7-2 and J usage is TRBJ2-3, with D unclear. This CDR3 comprises 12 residues. The germline V gene has CDR1 SGHTA and CDR2 FQGNSA. The V gene lost 6 bases and the J gene lost 3 bases, with 7 bases spanning the gap. Here the CDR3 DNA reads TGTGCCAGCAGTACCAGGACAGATACGCAGTATTTT. Its translation: CASSTRTDTQYF.

This clone was found a few times. The V and J genes are TRBV9 and TRBJ2-1; D gene unclear. The CDR3 runs 11 residues. Germline CDR1 and CDR2: SGDLS and YYNGEE. The germline V and J ends were trimmed by 4 bases and 10 bases, with 9 bases remaining between them. The CDR3 DNA follows: TGTGCCAGCAGCCAAAGTAGGGAGCAGTTCTTC. It yields the protein CASSQSREQFF.

The V and J genes are TRBV3-1 (or the pseudogene TRBV3-2) and TRBJ2-5; 15 nucleotides match TRBD2. CDR3 size: 16 residues. The V segment lost 3 bases and the J segment 4 bases; nucleotides outside the gene matches: 3. The germline CDR1 and CDR2 sequences are LGHDT and YNNKEL (reference sequence). CDR3 in amino acids: CASSHWTSGRAETQYF. In DNA, the CDR3 is TGTGCCAGCAGCCACTGGACTAGCGGGAGGGCAGAGACCCAGTACTTC.

This clone was observed a handful of times. V and J are TRBV11-3 and TRBJ2-1; D not certain. V dropped 0 bases and J dropped 5 bases, with 14 bases sitting between them. The CDR3 covers 16 residues. Germline CDR1 and CDR2: SGHNT and YENEEA. The chain's CDR3 is CASSLEGRAPNNEQFF. DNA of the CDR3: TGTGCCAGCAGCTTAGAGGGTAGGGCACCTAACAATGAGCAGTTCTTC.

The gene calls are TRBV13 and TRBJ1-2, with 7 nucleotides matching TRBD1. V lost 2 bases to trimming and J lost 6 bases; unmatched junction nucleotides: 9. The CDR3 is 15 amino acids. The V gene's germline CDR1 is PRHDT and CDR2 FYEKMQ (reference sequence). Here the CDR3 DNA reads TGTGCCAGCAGCTTACGGAGGGGGCTACAGGATGGCTACACCTTC. Its translation: CASSLRRGLQDGYTF.

The rearrangement joins TRBV7-9 to TRBJ2-5; 9 positions match TRBD2. The ends lost 3 bases at V and 1 base at J; junction bases unmatched: 3. The length of the CDR3 is 15 residues. Germline assignment: CDR1 SEHNR and CDR2 FQNEAQ (reference sequence). In DNA, the CDR3 is TGTGCCAGCAGCTTTAGCGGGGGTATCCAAGAGACCCAGTACTTC. It yields the protein CASSFSGGIQETQYF.

The chain is built from TRBV18 and TRBJ1-1; D is unresolved. The CDR3 consists of 13 residues. From germline, CDR1 is KGHSH and CDR2 LQKENI. V lost 6 bases and J lost 3, with 11 bases in between. The CDR3 coding sequence is TGTGCCAGCTCTCCTATTCGGGACACTGAAGCTTTCTTT. This gives the protein CASSPIRDTEAFF.

The gene calls are TRBV7-3 and TRBJ2-3; D gene ambiguous. Germline CDR1 reads SGHTA; CDR2 reads FQGTGA. CDR3 length equals 14 residues. V was trimmed by 2 bases and J by 0 bases, leaving 6 bases between them. The CDR3, as DNA: TGTGCCAGCAGCTTAGGTCCTAGCACAGATACGCAGTATTTT. Its translation is CASSLGPSTDTQYF.

In its sample, this clone was seen a few times. J is TRBJ2-3 and V is TRBV5-1; 10 bases are shared with TRBD2. This CDR3 spans 15 amino acids. Trimming took 9 bases from V and 5 from J; bases not matched to a gene: 12. Germline V gene data show CDR1 as SGHRS and CDR2 as YFSETQ. The CDR3 bases are TGCGCCACCAATAAAGGGACTAGCGAGGTAGATACGCAGTATTTT. Translated: CATNKGTSEVDTQYF.

The genes are TRBV7-3 and TRBJ1-1; D ambiguous. The V gene lost 2 bases and the J gene lost 4 bases, with 8 bases spanning the gap. Germline V gene lookup returns CDR1 SGHTA and CDR2 FQGTGA. This CDR3 has 13 residues. CDR3 in amino acids: CASSLLEGTEAFF. The DNA for the CDR3 is TGTGCCAGCAGCTTATTGGAGGGCACTGAAGCTTTCTTT.

This clone was counted a single time. The CDR3 reads CAWSVGGAETQYF. The CDR3 DNA reads as TGTGCCTGGAGTGTAGGGGGCGCGGAGACCCAGTACTTC. V is TRBV30 and J is TRBJ2-5; TRBD1 agrees at 7 bases. This CDR3 region has 13 residues. In germline, CDR1 is GTSNPN, CDR2 SVGIG (reference sequence). V lost 0 bases, J lost 5 bases, and 3 bases stayed unmatched. The whole variable domain, remainder taken from reference TRBV30 and TRBJ2-5, is SQTIHQWPATLVQPVGSPLSLECTVEGTSNPNLYWYRQAAGRGLQLLFYSVGIGQISSEVPQNLSASRPQDRQFILSSKKLLLSDSGFYLCAWSVGGAETQYFGPGTRLLVL.

The V gene is TRBV12-3 or TRBV12-4, the J gene TRBJ1-1, with D tentatively TRBD1 (5 bases). The CDR3 consists of 13 residues. V was pared by 5 bases and J by 0 bases, with 7 bases between. CDR3 sequence: CASSLQVNTEAFF. The CDR3, as DNA: TGTGCCAGCAGTCTACAGGTGAACACTGAAGCTTTCTTT.